The rows below give T cell receptor beta chains drawn from one sample of a study of molecular identifiers for immune sequencing clone quantification. TCRdb reanalysed the PCR reads using MiXCR and keeps one entry per CDR3 protein. Of 50,000 to 70,000 distinct CDR3 sequences in the sample, around a sixth were seen once. Sequencing was done on a sample of naive CD8+ T cells from blood, with Jurkat cell RNA spiked in. The receptors derive from a human donor in good health. Some libraries in this study had Jurkat cell RNA spiked in. Each CDR3 is given with its conserved first and last residue. D genes are given only for firm matches. The size of a clone is reported for some rows only, either as once, few or many, or as a class for expanded clones.

J	D	V	size	CDR3	DNA
TRBJ2-1	-	TRBV29-1	many	CSVEGLEGKNEQFF	TGCAGCGTTGAAGGTTTGGAGGGGAAAAATGAGCAGTTCTTC
TRBJ2-7	-	TRBV7-2	many	CASSLHLGVELPGGEQYF	TGTGCCAGCAGCTTACATTTGGGAGTCGAACTGCCCGGGGGTGAGCAGTACTTC
TRBJ1-6	-	TRBV4-3	many	CASSQEWAEFSSPLHF	TGCGCCAGCAGCCAAGAATGGGCAGAGTTTTCTTCACCCCTCCACTTT
TRBJ2-7	-	TRBV6-6	many	CASGEIYEQYF	TGTGCCAGCGGGGAAATCTACGAGCAGTACTTC
TRBJ1-2	-	TRBV20-1	-	CSASMPVNLSFSNYGYTF	TGCAGTGCTAGCATGCCGGTGAACCTCAGCTTTTCTAACTATGGCTACACCTTC
TRBJ2-3	-	TRBV20-1	many	CSALLRSLQDTQYF	TGCAGTGCACTACTCCGGTCGCTTCAAGATACGCAGTATTTT
TRBJ1-4	-	TRBV5-1	many	CASSLDRTVYATNEKLFF	TGCGCCAGCAGCTTGGATCGGACAGTATATGCAACTAATGAAAAACTGTTTTTT
TRBJ2-5	TRBD1	TRBV24-1	once	CAASDSTGVGYQETQYF	TGTGCCGCCAGTGATAGCACAGGGGTGGGATACCAAGAGACCCAGTACTTC
TRBJ2-1	TRBD2	TRBV29-1	many	CSSRRAGEVEQFF	TGCAGCTCCAGGAGGGCGGGAGAGGTTGAGCAGTTCTTC
TRBJ2-3	-	TRBV10-3	many	CAISDRASSTDTQYF	TGTGCCATCAGTGACAGAGCCTCTAGCACAGATACGCAGTATTTT
TRBJ2-5	-	TRBV27	many	CASSLSSQETQYF	TGTGCCAGCAGTTTATCGAGTCAGGAGACCCAGTACTTC
TRBJ2-1	TRBD2	TRBV27	few	CASSLFFGRARNEQFF	TGTGCTAGCAGTTTATTCTTCGGGAGGGCCCGCAATGAGCAGTTCTTC
TRBJ2-7	-	TRBV29-1	many	CSVITSRGYEQYF	TGCAGCGTAATCACTTCTCGAGGGTACGAGCAGTACTTC
TRBJ2-3	TRBD2	TRBV29-1	few	CSADNGLDRILGTQYF	TGCAGCGCCGATAATGGACTAGACCGAATATTGGGTACGCAGTATTTT
TRBJ2-1	TRBD2	TRBV4-1	many	CASSQLGTSGWEQFF	TGCGCCAGCAGCCAATTAGGGACTAGCGGATGGGAGCAGTTCTTC
TRBJ1-1	TRBD1	TRBV15	-	CATSVPRQGKDTEAFF	TGTGCCACCAGCGTACCCCGACAGGGAAAGGACACTGAAGCTTTCTTT
TRBJ1-1	-	TRBV23-1	-	CASSQDRPPRHTEAFF	TGCGCCAGCAGCCAAGACAGGCCCCCGAGGCACACTGAAGCTTTCTTT
TRBJ2-7	TRBD1	TRBV5-5	few	CASSYATGGYEQYF	TGTGCCAGCAGCTATGCAACAGGGGGTTACGAGCAGTACTTC
TRBJ2-1	TRBD2	TRBV27	many	CASSPWTSGRAQNEQFF	TGTGCCAGCAGTCCCTGGACTAGCGGGAGGGCTCAAAATGAGCAGTTCTTC
TRBJ2-7	TRBD1	TRBV6-5	-	CASSLGGSPYEQYF	TGTGCCAGCAGTTTAGGGGGCAGTCCCTACGAGCAGTACTTC
TRBJ1-1	-	TRBV7-9	-	CASSLGLGDTEAFF	TGTGCCAGCAGCTTAGGGCTTGGGGACACTGAAGCTTTCTTT
TRBJ1-1	-	TRBV6-5	many	CASSYGPGFTEAFF	TGTGCCAGCAGTTACGGCCCGGGTTTCACTGAAGCTTTCTTT
TRBJ2-5	TRBD2	TRBV30	many	CAWSLEVLAGEETQYF	TGTGCCTGGAGCCTCGAGGTATTAGCGGGAGAGGAGACCCAGTACTTC
TRBJ2-1	TRBD1	TRBV9	many	CASSVVPGGGYEQFF	TGTGCCAGCAGCGTAGTTCCAGGGGGCGGCTATGAGCAGTTCTTC
TRBJ2-7	TRBD2	TRBV7-6	-	CASSPTSGRVYEQYF	TGTGCCAGCAGTCCTACTAGCGGGAGGGTATACGAGCAGTACTTC
TRBJ1-1	-	TRBV5-1	many	CASSFTSLAVNTEAFF	TGCGCCAGCAGCTTCACGTCCTTGGCAGTGAACACTGAAGCTTTCTTT
TRBJ2-3	-	TRBV7-3	many	CASSLGGSGTDTQYF	TGTGCCAGCAGCTTAGGGGGCTCAGGCACAGATACGCAGTATTTT
TRBJ2-1	-	TRBV6-1	-	CASNLDGVGCNEQFF	TGTGCCAGCAATCTAGACGGGGTGGGATGCAATGAGCAGTTCTTC
TRBJ1-4	-	TRBV4-2	many	CASSPRETNEKLFF	TGTGCCAGCAGCCCCAGGGAGACTAATGAAAAACTGTTTTTT
TRBJ1-3	TRBD1	TRBV7-8	many	CASSILLPGQGDTIYF	TGTGCCAGCAGTATTTTACTACCGGGACAGGGTGACACCATATATTTT
TRBJ2-3	-	TRBV19	many	CASSMVAGSSETDTQYF	TGTGCCAGTAGTATGGTTGCCGGGAGCTCTGAAACAGATACGCAGTATTTT
TRBJ2-1	TRBD2	TRBV11-3	many	CASSLSGTSGSTEQFF	TGTGCCAGCAGCCTCTCCGGGACTAGCGGGAGTACTGAGCAGTTCTTC
TRBJ2-7	-	TRBV11-2	many	CASSLAMRGEQYF	TGTGCCAGCAGCTTAGCTATGAGGGGCGAGCAGTACTTC